This is a list of T cell receptor beta chains from one sample in a study of blood T cell repertoires in COVID-19. The data were produced by immunoSEQ multiplex PCR, yet TCRdb's version contains in-frame clones alone and is incomplete. The sample includes 150,000 to 200,000 clones, about 86% of them seen just once. The sequencing input was peripheral blood. The origin of the receptors is a woman of 80 years or more with acute or convalescent COVID-19. CDR3s include the opening cysteine and the closing phenylalanine or tryptophan. A D gene is named only where the DNA matches it firmly. Only some rows state a clone size, as once, few, many or a class for expanded clones.

TRBD1	NA	TRBV30	TRBJ2-7	TGTGCCTGGGACAGGGGTTACCCCTACGAGCAGTACTTC	CAWDRGYPYEQYF
TRBD1	NA	TRBV28	TRBJ1-4	TGTGCCAGCAGTTTATGGCCCGGACAGGGTTTCGAAAAACTGTTTTTT	CASSLWPGQGFEKLFF
TRBD2	few	TRBV7-2	TRBJ2-1	TGTGCCAGCAGCTCAAATGGGGCGGCTAGCGGGTGGTACAATGAGCAGTTCTTC	CASSSNGAASGWYNEQFF
NA	once	TRBV7-6	TRBJ2-1	TGTGCCAGCAGCTTAGGTGCTCTCTACTACAATGAGCAGTTCTTC	CASSLGALYYNEQFF
TRBD1	NA	TRBV5-5	TRBJ2-3	TGTGCCAGCAGCTCCTCCGGGACAGGGTTAACGGATACGCAGTATTTT	CASSSSGTGLTDTQYF
NA	NA	TRBV5-1	TRBJ1-1	TGCGCCAGCAGCCATAGGACAGCAATGAACACTGAAGCTTTCTTT	CASSHRTAMNTEAFF
NA	NA	TRBV4-2	TRBJ1-4	TGTGCCAGCAGCCAAGACAGGAGGGATGAAAAACTGTTTTTT	CASSQDRRDEKLFF
TRBD1	NA	TRBV15	TRBJ1-2	TGTGCCACCAGCAGTACCGGGACAGGGGTCCGTGGCTATGGCTACACCTTC	CATSSTGTGVRGYGYTF
TRBD2	NA	TRBV6-2/TRBV6-3	TRBJ2-4	TGTGCCAGCAGTTTATCGAGCGGGGGTAAAAACATTCAGTACTTC	CASSLSSGGKNIQYF
TRBD2	NA	TRBV5-4	TRBJ2-3	TGTGCCAGCTCAGGCAGGGCGGGGGGTCTCCAAGATACGCAGTATTTT	CASSGRAGGLQDTQYF
TRBD2	few	TRBV19	TRBJ2-2	TGTGCCAGTAGTATCCTAGCGGGGGACAACACCGGGGAGCTGTTTTTT	CASSILAGDNTGELFF
NA	few	TRBV5-1	TRBJ2-1	TGCGCCAGCAGCTTGTACGGAGCCTCCTACAATGAGCAGTTCTTC	CASSLYGASYNEQFF
TRBD2	NA	TRBV4-1	TRBJ2-7	TGCGCCAGCAGCCAAGCACGGGGAGGGCCCTACGAGCAGTACTTC	CASSQARGGPYEQYF
NA	NA	TRBV28	TRBJ1-2	TGTGCCAGCAGTCCCTCCGGGAGGGAAAACTATGGCTACACCTTC	CASSPSGRENYGYTF
TRBD1	NA	TRBV23-1	TRBJ1-5	TGCGCCAGCAGTCGAAGGACAGGGAGGTACAATCAGCCCCAGCATTTT	CASSRRTGRYNQPQHF
TRBD1	NA	TRBV7-9	TRBJ1-1	TGTGCCAGCAGCTTAGGGACAGGGGGCCTTACTGGGAACACTGAAGCTTTCTTT	CASSLGTGGLTGNTEAFF
TRBD1	NA	TRBV7-8	TRBJ1-6	TGTGCCAGCAGCTTAGTCGGGACAGGGGTAACATTTGTTTCACCCCTCCACTTT	CASSLVGTGVTFVSPLHF
NA	NA	TRBV5-6	TRBJ2-7	TGTGCCAGCAGTTCTCAGGGTTCCTACGAGCAGTACTTC	CASSSQGSYEQYF
TRBD1	NA	TRBV7-3	TRBJ2-7	TGTGCCAGCAGCGCCCGGGACAGCCCCTACGAGCAGTACTTC	CASSARDSPYEQYF
TRBD2	NA	TRBV5-1	TRBJ2-5	TGCGCCAGCAGCTTGGAAGGCGGGAGGGTACAAGAGACCCAGTACTTC	CASSLEGGRVQETQYF
TRBD1	NA	TRBV4-3	TRBJ2-5	TGCGCCAGCAGCCTGGGGACAGGCGGGGAGACCCAGTACTTC	CASSLGTGGETQYF
NA	NA	TRBV6-5	TRBJ1-2	TGTGCCAGCAGTTACCGGGGGAATAACTATGGCTACACCTTC	CASSYRGNNYGYTF
NA	NA	TRBV27	TRBJ2-3	TGTGCCAGCAGCTCTCGACTCCCAGATACGCAGTATTTT	CASSSRLPDTQYF
NA	NA	TRBV18	TRBJ1-5	TGTGCCAGCTCACCCCGGGACGGCGGAGGGCAGCCCCAGCATTTT	CASSPRDGGGQPQHF
NA	NA	TRBV20-1	TRBJ2-1	TGCAGTGCTAGTAAGCGGGCCGCGTCCAATGAGCAGTTCTTC	CSASKRAASNEQFF
TRBD1	NA	TRBV27	TRBJ1-5	TGTGCCAGCAGCCCACAGGGGTTGGGCAATCAGCCCCAGCATTTT	CASSPQGLGNQPQHF
NA	once	TRBV15	TRBJ2-3	TGTGCCACCAGCAGAGACGGGTCCCCAGATACGCAGTATTTT	CATSRDGSPDTQYF
TRBD1	NA	TRBV5-1	TRBJ2-6	TGCGCCAGCAGCTTCGGACAGGGGGCGTATTCTGGGGCCAACGTCCTGACTTTC	CASSFGQGAYSGANVLTF
NA	NA	TRBV7-2	TRBJ2-7	TGTGCCAGCAGCTTAGCGCAGTTTCAGGCCTACGAGCAGTACTTC	CASSLAQFQAYEQYF
NA	NA	TRBV28	TRBJ1-3	TGTGCCAGCAGTTCACCCCGGTGGGCCTCTGGAAACACCATATATTTT	CASSSPRWASGNTIYF
NA	NA	TRBV29-1	TRBJ2-2	TGCAGCGTGGTGGTCAGACTGGACACCGGGGAGCTGTTTTTT	CSVVVRLDTGELFF
TRBD2	few	TRBV27	TRBJ2-1	TGTGCCAGCAGCGTGCCGGGACTAGCGGGAGTTGAGCAGTTCTTC	CASSVPGLAGVEQFF
TRBD2	NA	TRBV5-4	TRBJ2-2	TGTGCCAGCAGCTTGGCCAAAGCGGGGGGGCCCGGCACCGGGGAGCTGTTTTTT	CASSLAKAGGPGTGELFF
NA	NA	TRBV29-1	TRBJ2-1	TGCAGCGTCCCGAGGGCGGGGAATATCTACAATGAGCAGTTCTTC	CSVPRAGNIYNEQFF
TRBD2	NA	TRBV29-1	TRBJ2-3	TGCAGCGTTGTAGTTAGCGGGAGCCCCACAGATACGCAGTATTTT	CSVVVSGSPTDTQYF
TRBD1	few	TRBV5-1	TRBJ1-1	TGCGCCAGCAGCCTATCTGGACAGGGCGAGGGTGAAGCTTTCTTT	CASSLSGQGEGEAFF
NA	NA	TRBV18	TRBJ1-2	TGTGCCAGCTCACCAAGGACAAGAGATGGCTACACCTTC	CASSPRTRDGYTF
NA	few	TRBV29-1	TRBJ2-5	TGCAGCGTTGGGGTTTTGGGGGGAAAGACCCAGTACTTC	CSVGVLGGKTQYF
TRBD1	few	TRBV7-8	TRBJ1-6	TGTGCCAGCAGCTTTCGGGGGACAGTCTATTCACCCCTCCACTTT	CASSFRGTVYSPLHF
NA	NA	TRBV19	TRBJ1-2	TGTGCCAGTAGAGGAAGACAGACATCAAACTATGGCTACACCTTC	CASRGRQTSNYGYTF
TRBD2	once	TRBV5-6	TRBJ2-7	TGTGCCAGCAGCTTAATAGCGGGAGTTAGGTACGAGCAGTACTTC	CASSLIAGVRYEQYF
NA	few	TRBV2	TRBJ2-7	TGTGCCAGCAGTGGGGGGCTCTCCTACGAGCAGTACTTC	CASSGGLSYEQYF
NA	once	TRBV11-3	TRBJ2-2	TGTGCCAGCAGCTTAGACCCCGTCACCGGGGAGCTGTTTTTT	CASSLDPVTGELFF
NA	NA	TRBV28	TRBJ1-2	TGTGCCAGCAGTTTTCCCCAGTCTCTGTCCCGTGGCTACACCTTC	CASSFPQSLSRGYTF
TRBD2	few	TRBV5-6	TRBJ2-2	TGTGCCAGCAGCTCCGGGGGGGCGGGAGAGCACACCGGGGAGCTGTTTTTT	CASSSGGAGEHTGELFF
NA	NA	TRBV5-1	TRBJ1-3	TGCGCCAGCAGCTTGGAGGCAGGGCGAAACACCATATATTTT	CASSLEAGRNTIYF
TRBD1	NA	TRBV6-2/TRBV6-3	TRBJ1-4	TGTGCCAGCAGTCTCGGACAGGGTGAAAAACTGTTTTTT	CASSLGQGEKLFF
NA	NA	TRBV25-1	TRBJ2-7	TGTGCCAGCCAAAGAGTCGGGGGGCGGTGGTACGAGCAGTACTTC	CASQRVGGRWYEQYF
TRBD1	NA	TRBV19	TRBJ1-1	TGTGCCAGTGAGCCACAAATGGGGTTCAAACAGGGGGCGGACACTGAAGCTTTCTTT	CASEPQMGFKQGADTEAFF
NA	NA	TRBV7-9	TRBJ2-3	TGTGCCAGCAGCTCCCCCCTTTGGTCTAGCGAGACAGATACGCAGTATTTT	CASSSPLWSSETDTQYF
NA	NA	TRBV4-1	TRBJ1-2	TGCGCCAGCAGCCAAGTTACGGGAACCAACTATGGCTACACCTTC	CASSQVTGTNYGYTF
NA	NA	TRBV7-3	TRBJ2-1	TGTGCCAGCAGCTCTATAGTTGACAATGAGCAGTTCTTC	CASSSIVDNEQFF
TRBD1	few	TRBV7-2	TRBJ1-2	TGTGCCAGCAGCTCCGACAGGGACTTCTATGGCTACACCTTC	CASSSDRDFYGYTF
TRBD2	NA	TRBV9	TRBJ2-3	TGTGCCAGCAGCCCCTGGACTAGTAGCACAGATACGCAGTATTTT	CASSPWTSSTDTQYF
TRBD1	NA	TRBV19	TRBJ2-6	TGTGCCAGTACGGCGAGCCGACAGGGTTTCTGGGCCAACGTCCTGACTTTC	CASTASRQGFWANVLTF
NA	once	TRBV5-6	TRBJ1-2	TGTGCCAGCAGCTTGCAGGGGTCCCTCTATGGCTACACCTTC	CASSLQGSLYGYTF
TRBD2	few	TRBV2	TRBJ2-7	TGTGCCAGCAGTGCGACTAGCGGGAGGTTCGAGCAGTACTTC	CASSATSGRFEQYF
TRBD2	NA	TRBV3-1/TRBV3-2	TRBJ2-1	TGTGCCAGCCGCCGACTAGCGGGAGGGGGGGATGAGCAGTTCTTC	CASRRLAGGGDEQFF
TRBD1	NA	TRBV7-9	TRBJ1-1	TGTGCCAGCAGCTTTACAGGGGGCCACACTGAAGCTTTCTTT	CASSFTGGHTEAFF
NA	NA	TRBV4-3	TRBJ2-1	TGCGCCAGCAGCCTAGAAGTGGAACTAGGTGCGTGGGATGAGCAGTTCTTC	CASSLEVELGAWDEQFF